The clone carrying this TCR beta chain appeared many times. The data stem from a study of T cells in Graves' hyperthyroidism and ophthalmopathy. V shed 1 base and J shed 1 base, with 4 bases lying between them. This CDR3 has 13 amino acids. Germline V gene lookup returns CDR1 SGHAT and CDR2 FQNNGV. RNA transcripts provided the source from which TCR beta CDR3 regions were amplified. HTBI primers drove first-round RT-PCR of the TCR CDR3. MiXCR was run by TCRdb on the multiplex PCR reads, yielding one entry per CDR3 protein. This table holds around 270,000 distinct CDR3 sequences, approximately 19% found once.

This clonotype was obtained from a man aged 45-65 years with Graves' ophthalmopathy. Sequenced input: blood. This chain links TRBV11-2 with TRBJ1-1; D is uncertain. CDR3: CASSLVPNTEAFF. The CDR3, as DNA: TGTGCCAGCAGCTTAGTCCCGAACACTGAAGCTTTCTTT.